The 28 T cell receptor beta chains below were found in one sample sequenced in a study of metastatic and nonmetastatic thyroid tumors. Thyroid surgery had not been preceded by any treatment in any patient. TCRdb re-called clones via MiXCR from the PCR reads. The sample gives some 52,000 clones, around a sixth of which show up once; approximately 3% is in the top ten. Sequencing was carried out using blood. Receptors originate from a female donor with papillary thyroid cancer or a benign thyroid nodule (not recorded which). Some clones in this sample may be carry-over from other donors' samples.

This clone was counted many times. The same CDR3 arises from other DNA sequences in this sample as well. The V gene is TRBV28, the J gene TRBJ2-2; 9 positions match TRBD1. Germline trimming cut 6 bases from V and 4 bases from J; bases unmatched to any gene: 6. This CDR3 is built from 15 residues. Germline V gene data show CDR1 as MDHEN and CDR2 as SYDVKM. The CDR3 protein is CASRGQGHRTGELFF. CDR3 coding DNA: TGTGCCAGCAGGGGACAGGGCCACCGCACCGGGGAGCTGTTTTTT.

This clone came up many times. The gene calls are TRBV4-1 and TRBJ1-5, with a possible D match to TRBD1 (6 bases). There are 14 residues in the CDR3. V lost 1 base and J lost 4, with 8 bases in between. The germline CDR1 and CDR2 sequences are MGHRA and YSYEKL. CDR3 nucleotide sequence: TGCGCCAGCAGCCAAGCCGACAGGAATCAGCCCCAGCATTTT. Amino acid sequence: CASSQADRNQPQHF.

Many counts were recorded for this clone. The chain recombines TRBV18 with TRBJ2-7; 11 bases match TRBD2. V dropped 2 bases and J dropped 6; count of bases not matched to a gene: 6. Germline V gives CDR1 KGHSH, CDR2 LQKENI. CDR3 length: 15 residues. CDR3 sequence (DNA): TGTGCCAGCTCACCAACTAGCGGGAGCATGGGCGAGCAGTACTTC. Translation gives CASSPTSGSMGEQYF.

The table lists this clone with many counts. The chain recombines TRBV11-2 with TRBJ2-3; the D gene is possibly TRBD2 (7 bases). Deletions cut 5 bases from V and 3 bases from J, with 18 bases between. CDR1 is SGHAT, CDR2 FQNNGV, per germline. The CDR3 is 16 residues long. CDR3 loop: CASSPRGGRSTDTQYF. In nucleotides, the CDR3 is TGTGCCAGCAGCCCCCGCGGGGGCAGGAGTACAGATACGCAGTATTTT.

The table lists this clone with a few counts. The same CDR3 can be traced to other DNA sequences in this sample. The chain couples TRBV6-1 to TRBJ2-2; D is unclear. Germline CDR1 reads MNHNS; CDR2 reads SASEGT. Deletions cut 1 base from V and 4 bases from J, with 10 bases between. This CDR3 comprises 15 residues. The CDR3 bases are TGTGCCAGCAGTGAAGGGGCGCGCAGCACCGGGGAGCTGTTTTTT. Translated: CASSEGARSTGELFF.

This clone has a count of ten or more. The CDR3 loop reads CASSLADRRDGYTF. CDR3 in DNA: TGCGCCAGCAGCTTGGCGGACAGACGGGATGGCTACACCTTC. The rearrangement joins TRBV5-1 to TRBJ1-2, with D possibly matching TRBD1 (6 bases). There are 14 residues in the CDR3. From germline, CDR1 is SGHRS and CDR2 YFSETQ. Trimming cost V 0 bases and J 6 bases, with 12 bases left between them.

The chain joins TRBV7-2 to TRBJ2-7; no clear D gene. CDR1 and CDR2 from the germline V gene are SGHTA and FQGNSA. There are 14 residues in the CDR3. Trimming left V 3 bases short and J 2 bases short, with 11 bases between. The DNA for the CDR3 is TGTGCCAGCAGCTTGCGTCAGGCGCCCTACGAGCAGTACTTC. It specifies CASSLRQAPYEQYF.

The chain is built from TRBV20-1 and TRBJ1-2, with TRBD1 identical over 8 bases. V shed 8 bases, J shed 7 bases, and the junction held 27 bases outside the gene matches. Germline V gene lookup returns CDR1 DFQATT and CDR2 SNEGSKA (reference sequence). The CDR3 spans 18 residues. CDR3 amino acids: CSSLAQSERTGRIGGYTF. CDR3 bases: TGCAGTTCTCTCGCCCAAAGTGAAAGGACAGGGCGAATAGGTGGCTACACCTTC.

This clone was seen ten or more times. The chain couples TRBV28 to TRBJ2-7, with 11 bases lining up with TRBD1. Trimming cost V 3 bases and J 11 bases; bases outside gene matches: 9. CDR1 and CDR2 (germline): MDHEN, SYDVKM. This CDR3 is 14 amino acids long. Here the CDR3 DNA reads TGTGCCAGCAGTTTCCGGGGACAGGGGGTGAAGAAGTACTTC. This gives the protein CASSFRGQGVKKYF.

This clone was counted at least ten times. The sample carries other DNA sequences with the same CDR3. The chain recombines TRBV28 with TRBJ2-1, with 16 bases aligning to TRBD2. Per the germline V gene, CDR1 is MDHEN and CDR2 is SYDVKM. The V gene end was trimmed by 6 bases and the J gene end by 6 bases; junction bases not matched to a gene: 14. The CDR3 runs 19 residues. CDR3 in amino acids: CASSQSGLAGGGELNEQFF. The CDR3, as DNA: TGTGCCAGCAGCCAATCGGGACTAGCGGGGGGGGGGGAACTCAATGAGCAGTTCTTC.

This clone is labeled medium-sized (0.01 to 0.1%). The chain carries TRBV6-5 and TRBJ1-3; 7 positions match TRBD1. With V trimmed by 0 bases and J by 4 bases, 6 bases remained unmatched. The CDR3 contains 16 residues. Germline V gives CDR1 MNHEY, CDR2 SVGAGI. The CDR3 reads CASSYSIQGYGNTIYF. The CDR3 DNA follows: TGTGCCAGCAGTTACTCGATACAGGGGTACGGAAACACCATATATTTT.

This clone came up many times. The CDR3 protein is CASSVAGVAASTDTQYF. CDR3 coding DNA: TGTGCCAGCAGCGTAGCAGGCGTAGCGGCTAGCACAGATACGCAGTATTTT. The chain uses TRBV9 and TRBJ2-3; D perhaps matches TRBD2 (6 bases). CDR1 is SGDLS, CDR2 YYNGEE, per germline. This CDR3 comprises 17 residues. Trimming took 0 bases from V and 0 from J, leaving 14 bases between them.

Ten or more counts support this clone. The chain uses TRBV6-4 and TRBJ2-1; 7 bases match TRBD1. V shed 0 bases, J shed 0 bases, and the junction held 5 bases outside the gene matches. There are 17 residues in the CDR3. CDR1 and CDR2 (germline): MRHNA, SNTAGT. The CDR3 reads CASSDSYGTASYNEQFF. Written as DNA, the CDR3 is TGTGCCAGCAGTGACTCCTATGGGACAGCCTCCTACAATGAGCAGTTCTTC.

This clone was counted ten times or more. The chain is built from TRBV2 and TRBJ1-4; D might be TRBD1 (6 bases). V lost 3 bases and J 7 bases, leaving 15 bases between the germline ends. The V gene's germline CDR1 is SNHLY and CDR2 FYNNEI. The length of the CDR3 is 15 residues. CDR3 loop: CASSESLTGPEKLFF. The CDR3 DNA follows: TGTGCCAGCAGTGAGTCATTAACAGGGCCTGAAAAACTGTTTTTT.

This clone was seen a handful of times. A junction end diverges from the germline sequence, so it may reflect a read error. The genes are TRBV24-1 and TRBJ2-5; no definite D call. The germline V gene has CDR1 KGHDR and CDR2 SFDVKD. This CDR3 is 14 amino acids long. The CDR3 loop reads CANSDYRASETKYF. CDR3 nucleotides: TGTGCCAACAGTGATTACCGGGCCTCCGAGACCAAGTACTTC.

This clone was seen repeatedly, ten times or more. The rearrangement links TRBV4-1 to TRBJ2-7, with 9 bases that match TRBD2. The CDR3 loop spans 16 amino acids. CDR1 and CDR2 from the germline V gene are MGHRA and YSYEKL. Trimming took 4 bases from V and 2 from J; bases not matched to a gene: 9. CDR3 coding DNA: TGCGCCAGCAGCCGGACCTGGACTAGCGTTGCCTACGAGCAGTACTTC. It codes for CASSRTWTSVAYEQYF.

V usage is TRBV20-1 and J usage is TRBJ1-1, with D possibly matching TRBD1 (6 bases). Looked up from germline, CDR1 is DFQATT and CDR2 is SNEGSKA (reference sequence). The V gene lost 3 bases and the J gene lost 0 bases, with 17 bases spanning the gap. The CDR3 extends over 16 amino acids. For the CDR3, the DNA is TGCAGTGCTAGGGACAGTTGGAACCCAATGAACACTGAAGCTTTCTTT. Its protein product is CSARDSWNPMNTEAFF.

Worth noting for this clone: A clone one base away is much larger, so this may be a read error. The chain carries TRBV10-3 and TRBJ2-2; D not certain. From germline, CDR1 is ENHRY and CDR2 SYGVKD. This CDR3 has 14 amino acids. The V end was cut by 0 bases, the J end by 8 bases, with 10 bases between. The chain's CDR3 is CAISESSSDGELFF. The CDR3 DNA reads as TGTGCCATCAGTGAGTCGAGCTCCGATGGGGAGCTGTTTTTT.

CDR3 in DNA: TGTGCCATCAGCCCTGTGAACTATGGCTACACCTTC. Translation: CAISPVNYGYTF. The chain carries TRBV2 and TRBJ1-2, with D uncertain. The CDR3 extends over 12 amino acids. Deletions cut 10 bases from V and 2 bases from J, with 11 bases between. Germline V gene lookup returns CDR1 SNHLY and CDR2 FYNNEI.

This clone was observed at least ten times. The chain links TRBV5-5 to TRBJ2-7; TRBD1 is a possible D gene (5 bases). The CDR3 length is 14 residues. V was trimmed by 0 bases and J by 4 bases, leaving 11 bases between them. Looked up from germline, CDR1 is SGHKS and CDR2 is YYEKEE (reference sequence). Written as DNA, the CDR3 is TGTGCCAGCAGCTTGGTCCAGGGCTCGTACGAGCAGTACTTC. Residues: CASSLVQGSYEQYF.

There are many counts of this clone. The rearrangement links TRBV13 to TRBJ2-1; D not resolved. The CDR3 is 15 amino acids. V was trimmed by 2 bases and J by 9 bases, leaving 17 bases between them. In germline, CDR1 is PRHDT, CDR2 FYEKMQ (reference sequence). CDR3 bases: TGTGCCAGCAGCTTATACAGCGCCCTCCCTAGTGAGCAGTTCTTC. It encodes CASSLYSALPSEQFF.

This chain joins TRBV24-1 and TRBJ2-1; tentative D call: TRBD2 (5 bases). The CDR3 totals 14 residues. Germline V gene data show CDR1 as KGHDR and CDR2 as SFDVKD. V lost 5 bases to trimming and J lost 5 bases, with 12 bases between them. The CDR3: CATSGSSGNNEQFF. In nucleotides, the CDR3 is TGTGCCACCAGTGGTTCAAGCGGTAACAATGAGCAGTTCTTC.

This clone was detected ten times or more. V and J are TRBV20-1 and TRBJ1-4; a weak D match, TRBD1 (5 bases). The CDR3 has 14 residues. V shed 2 bases and J shed 3 bases, with 10 bases lying between them. Germline V lookup: CDR1 DFQATT, CDR2 SNEGSKA (reference sequence). CDR3: CSARKGRSNEKLFF. CDR3 in DNA: TGCAGTGCTAGAAAGGGACGGTCTAATGAAAAACTGTTTTTT.

This clone has a count of ten or more. The V and J genes are TRBV5-5 and TRBJ2-2; possible D gene TRBD1, 5 bases. With 0 bases removed from V and 1 base from J, the gap between germline ends came to 7 bases. This CDR3 contains 15 residues. Germline V gene sequence: CDR1 SGHKS, CDR2 YYEKEE (reference sequence). The DNA of the CDR3 is TGTGCCAGCAGCTTGGTAGACAGGAACACCGGGGAGCTGTTTTTT. It translates to CASSLVDRNTGELFF.

This clone appeared many times. The rearrangement links TRBV6-1 to TRBJ2-1; D is uncertain. Germline V gene lookup returns CDR1 MNHNS and CDR2 SASEGT. This CDR3 has 13 amino acids. V was pared by 2 bases and J by 9 bases, with 11 bases between. This CDR3 is CASSEKAEGEQFF. For the CDR3, the DNA is TGTGCCAGCAGTGAAAAGGCAGAAGGTGAGCAGTTCTTC.

This clone showed up many times. The chain is built from TRBV6-4 and TRBJ2-2; D is possibly TRBD2 (6 bases). CDR3 size: 13 residues. Germline lookup yields CDR1 MRHNA and CDR2 SNTAGT. The ends were cut back, 6 bases at V and 5 bases at J, with 10 bases in the middle. The CDR3 nucleotides read TGTGCCAGCAGCTCGACTAGGACCGGGGAGCTGTTTTTT. Translation: CASSSTRTGELFF.

This clone was counted at least ten times. V and J are TRBV20-1 and TRBJ1-2; weak D call: TRBD1 (5 bases). This CDR3 region has 16 residues. From germline, CDR1 is DFQATT and CDR2 SNEGSKA (reference sequence). Trimming shortened V by 0 bases and J by 4 bases, and 18 bases separated the two germline ends. The CDR3 reads CSARDIGGPGRYGYTF. The CDR3 coding sequence is TGCAGTGCTAGAGATATAGGAGGCCCGGGGCGCTATGGCTACACCTTC.

This clone was recorded at least ten times. A read error may be the cause here, since a much bigger clone is one base away. The genes are TRBV18 and TRBJ1-6, with 9 bases matching TRBD1. This CDR3 contains 15 residues. The germline gives CDR1 KGHSH, CDR2 LQKENI. For the CDR3, the DNA is TGTGCCAGCTCAGACGGGACAGGGTGGAATTCACCCCCCCACTTT. It codes for CASSDGTGWNSPPHF.